The next 3 T cell receptor beta chains were all read from a single sample in a study of cytomegalovirus exposure and HLA in healthy donors. Use of 60 Vbeta and 13 Jbeta primers characterized the PCR. The assay was immunoSEQ multiplex PCR, and TCRdb's table has in-frame clones only and misses some. The repertoire holds roughly 100,000 clones, 77% seen once, with 6.5% to 9.5% in the top ten. Input material: PBMCs. The origin of the receptors is a woman in her forties in good health and CMV-seropositive.

The chain uses TRBV7-9 and TRBJ1-2, with 10 positions matching TRBD1. J lost 6 bases, V lost 4 bases, and 11 bases had no gene match. The CDR3 extends over 16 amino acids. Germline lookup yields CDR1 SEHNR and CDR2 FQNEAQ (reference sequence). The CDR3 spells CASSSSRDRGKDGYTF. DNA of the CDR3: TGTGCCAGCAGCTCTTCCCGGGACAGGGGCAAGGATGGCTACACCTTC.

The chain has TRBV18 and TRBJ2-5; D is possibly TRBD2 (7 bases). The tail of the sequence fits TRBJ2-7 better, so the J call may be wrong. CDR3 length: 15 residues. Looked up from germline, CDR1 is KGHSH and CDR2 is LQKENI. The CDR3 DNA reads as TGTGCCAGCTCACCGGAGGGGGGGCCTCGATACGAGCAGTACTTC. The encoded protein is CASSPEGGPRYEQYF.

The chain uses TRBV13 and TRBJ2-3; D may be TRBD2 (7 bases). Germline V CDR1 and CDR2: PRHDT, FYEKMQ (reference sequence). Trimming removed 4 bases from V and 1 base from J, with 18 bases in between. The CDR3 length is 17 residues. The CDR3 loop reads CASSSLWGGPGTDTQYF. In nucleotides, the CDR3 is TGTGCCAGCAGCTCCCTGTGGGGGGGCCCGGGCACAGATACGCAGTATTTT.